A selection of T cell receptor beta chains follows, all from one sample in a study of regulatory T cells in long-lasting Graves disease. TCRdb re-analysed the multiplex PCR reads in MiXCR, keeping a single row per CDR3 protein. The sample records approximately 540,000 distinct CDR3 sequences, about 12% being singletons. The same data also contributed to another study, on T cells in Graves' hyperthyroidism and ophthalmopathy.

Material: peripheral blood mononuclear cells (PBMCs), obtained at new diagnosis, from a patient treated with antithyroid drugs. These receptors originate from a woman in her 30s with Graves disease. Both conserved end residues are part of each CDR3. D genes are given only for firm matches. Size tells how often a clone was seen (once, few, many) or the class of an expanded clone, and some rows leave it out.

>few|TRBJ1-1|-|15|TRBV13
CASSLDYQGNTEAFF
TGTGCCAGCAGCTTAGATTATCAGGGGAACACTGAAGCTTTCTTT
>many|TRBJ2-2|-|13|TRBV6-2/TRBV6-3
CASSYQNTGELFF
TGTGCCAGCAGTTACCAGAACACCGGGGAGCTGTTTTTT
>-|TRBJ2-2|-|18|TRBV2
CASSGIVLPPPWGGELFF
TGTGCCAGCAGCGGCATTGTCCTGCCGCCGCCCTGGGGCGGGGAGCTGTTTTTT
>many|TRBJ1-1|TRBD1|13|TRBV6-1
CASEIQGGTEAFF
TGTGCCAGCGAAATACAGGGGGGCACTGAAGCTTTCTTT
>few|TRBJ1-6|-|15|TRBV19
CASSTGRQYNSPLHF
TGTGCCAGTAGTACAGGAAGGCAGTATAATTCACCCCTCCACTTT
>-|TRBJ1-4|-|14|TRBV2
CASSPLDGRGKLFF
TGTGCCAGCAGTCCTTTAGATGGCCGGGGAAAACTGTTTTTT
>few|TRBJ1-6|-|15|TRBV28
CASSLPDGLNSPLHF
TGTGCCAGCAGTTTACCGGACGGCCTAAATTCACCCCTCCACTTT
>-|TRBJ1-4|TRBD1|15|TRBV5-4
CASSSGQGNNEKLFF
TGTGCCAGCAGCTCCGGACAGGGGAACAATGAAAAACTGTTTTTT
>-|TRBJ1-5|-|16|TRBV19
CASSIQGWYSNQPQHF
TGTGCCAGTAGTATACAGGGTTGGTATAGCAATCAGCCCCAGCATTTT
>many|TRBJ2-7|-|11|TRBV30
CAWSVQRKQYF
TGTGCCTGGAGTGTACAAAGGAAGCAGTACTTC
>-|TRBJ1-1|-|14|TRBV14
CASSQDGRDTEAFF
TGTGCCAGCAGCCAAGACGGCAGGGACACTGAAGCTTTCTTT
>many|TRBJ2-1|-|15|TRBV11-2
CASSSLRTGRGEQFF
TGTGCCAGCAGCTCCCTCCGGACAGGGAGGGGTGAGCAGTTCTTC
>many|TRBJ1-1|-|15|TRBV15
CATSTPSPRVTEAFF
TGTGCCACCAGCACCCCCTCCCCCAGGGTCACTGAAGCTTTCTTT
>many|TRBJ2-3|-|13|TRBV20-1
CSPTHSSTDTQYF
TGCAGTCCGACACATTCTAGCACAGATACGCAGTATTTT
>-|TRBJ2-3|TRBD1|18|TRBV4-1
CASSQSRDREVGRDTQYF
TGCGCCAGCAGCCAATCCCGGGACAGGGAGGTCGGTAGAGATACGCAGTATTTT
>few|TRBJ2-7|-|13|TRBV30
CAWSRGSADEQYF
TGTGCCTGGAGTCGGGGGAGTGCCGACGAGCAGTACTTC
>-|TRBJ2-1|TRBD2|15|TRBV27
CASSLFSGRRGEQFF
TGTGCCAGCAGTTTATTTAGCGGGAGGAGGGGTGAGCAGTTCTTC
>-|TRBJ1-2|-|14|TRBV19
CASRLNGQGNGYTF
TGTGCCAGTAGACTCAACGGGCAGGGTAATGGCTACACCTTC
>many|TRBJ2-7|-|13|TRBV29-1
CSVGGQHSYEQYF
TGCAGCGTCGGGGGACAGCACTCCTACGAGCAGTACTTC
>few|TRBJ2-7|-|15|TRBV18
CASSPGLSFGYEQYF
TGTGCCAGCTCACCAGGGCTCTCCTTCGGATACGAGCAGTACTTC
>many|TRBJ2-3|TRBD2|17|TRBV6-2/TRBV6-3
CASSYSSLAGRTDTQYF
TGTGCCAGCAGTTACTCGAGCCTAGCGGGGCGCACAGATACGCAGTATTTT
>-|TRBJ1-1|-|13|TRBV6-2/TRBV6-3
CASTPVSGRGAFF
TGTGCCAGCACTCCGGTTTCGGGGCGAGGAGCTTTCTTT
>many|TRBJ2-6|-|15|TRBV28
CASSYIVSGANVLTF
TGTGCCAGCAGTTACATTGTATCTGGGGCCAACGTCCTGACTTTC
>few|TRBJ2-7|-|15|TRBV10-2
CASSEYPGFSYEQYF
TGCGCCAGCAGTGAGTACCCAGGGTTCTCCTACGAGCAGTACTTC
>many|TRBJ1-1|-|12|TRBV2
CAIMLGSPEAFF
TGTGCCATCATGCTCGGGAGTCCTGAAGCTTTCTTT
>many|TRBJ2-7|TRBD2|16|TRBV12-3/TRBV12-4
CASRKAGTSGSYEQYF
TGTGCCAGCAGAAAAGCCGGGACTAGCGGCAGCTACGAGCAGTACTTC
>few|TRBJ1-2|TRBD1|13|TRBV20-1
CSAHPGTDYGYTF
TGCAGTGCTCACCCGGGGACAGACTATGGCTACACCTTC
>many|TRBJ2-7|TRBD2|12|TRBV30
CAWSRSGREQYF
TGTGCCTGGAGTCGGAGCGGGAGGGAGCAGTACTTC
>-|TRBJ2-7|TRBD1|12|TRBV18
CASRGQGDEQYF
TGTGCCAGCCGGGGACAGGGGGACGAGCAGTACTTC
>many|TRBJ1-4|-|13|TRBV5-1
CASSGQGGEKLFF
TGCGCCAGCAGCGGCCAGGGAGGTGAAAAACTGTTTTTT
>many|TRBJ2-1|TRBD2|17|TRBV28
CASSSFSGRSSYNEQFF
TGTGCCAGCAGTTCGTTCAGCGGGAGGAGCTCCTACAATGAGCAGTTCTTC
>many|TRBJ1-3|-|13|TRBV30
CAWTRPGGNTIYF
TGTGCCTGGACCCGACCAGGGGGAAACACCATATATTTT
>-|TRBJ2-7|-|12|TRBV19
CASSSRQGEQYF
TGTGCCAGTAGCTCGAGGCAGGGAGAGCAGTACTTC